This TCR beta chain was documented in a study of T cell changes during pregnancy in multiple sclerosis (dated by TCRdb to about 2019). Regarding the research as a whole: In women with multiple sclerosis, the researchers looked at how the T cell repertoire shifted as pregnancy progressed.

The library was prepared using the immunoSEQ multiplex PCR assay. Held by TCRdb, this immuneACCESS table contains in-frame sequences only and omits some clones. Under half of the omission traces to an unresolved V gene where checked; the cause of the rest is unknown. This sample holds under 85,000 clones; around nine tenths were observed only once. The ten largest clonotypes hold 0.45% to 0.6% of the sample. The CDR3, from cysteine to phenylalanine, totals 16 residues. Kept here is only the CDR3 DNA, which spans 48 bases and is read in frame from base 1. From the germline V gene, CDR1 is SGHTA and CDR2 is FQGNSA. V is pared back by 6 bases and J by 2 bases, with 19 bases lying between the germline termini. With regard to this clone: This receptor's antigen is unknown. Base quality data are lacking; no much larger clone is found one base away.

The source of this sequence is a female donor with multiple sclerosis, enrolled in a pregnancy study. The sequence is built from TRBV7-2 and TRBJ1-1; a tentative D call is TRBD1 (6 bases match). The sequencing used CD4+ T cells from peripheral blood mononuclear cells, collected in the second trimester of pregnancy. The CDR3 region reads CASSSGSQGYNTEAFF. Here is the DNA: TGTGCCAGCAGTTCCGGGTCTCAGGGGTATAACACTGAAGCTTTCTTT.